What follows are 5 T cell receptor beta chains derived from one specimen sequenced in a study of glioma-infiltrating T cells. The iRepertoire nested amplicon-rescue multiplex PCR amplified TCR alpha and beta CDR3s from RNA. TCRdb itself ran the multiplex PCR reads through MiXCR, one entry per CDR3 protein. In the table there are around 180,000 distinct CDR3 sequences, around 40% of which are singletons. Sequences were obtained from glioma tissue, nonneoplastic brain tissue, or PBMCs (not recorded which). The receptors shown here come from a human donor with low-grade glioma or glioblastoma, undergoing nonglioma brain surgery, or in good health (not recorded which).

This clonotype came up many times. V usage is TRBV7-2 and J usage is TRBJ1-2; 8 nucleotides line up with TRBD1. Per the germline V gene, CDR1 is SGHTA and CDR2 is FQGNSA. The CDR3 consists of 15 residues. The junction had 5 bases not matched to a gene; V was cut back by 1 base and J by 4 bases. CDR3 sequence (DNA): TGTGCCAGCAGCTTAGGCCAGGGGGCCGGCTATGGCTACACCTTC. Residues: CASSLGQGAGYGYTF.

The chain combines TRBV18 with TRBJ2-3; 11 nucleotides match TRBD2. V was clipped by 6 bases and J by 6 bases; unmatched bases: 5. Germline V gives CDR1 KGHSH, CDR2 LQKENI. There are 14 residues in the CDR3. Here the CDR3 DNA reads TGTGCCAGCTCGACTAGCGGGAAATTGGATACGCAGTATTTT. Protein product: CASSTSGKLDTQYF.

Notes on this clonotype: The junction departs from germline at one end; a sequencing error may be responsible. The genes are TRBV20-1 and TRBJ1-6, with TRBD1 as a possible D gene (5 bases). The CDR3 runs 15 residues. Germline loops: CDR1 DFQATT, CDR2 SNEGSKA (reference sequence). CDR3 DNA sequence: TGCAGTGCTAGAGATCCAGGGACCTCATATTCACCCCTCAACTTT. Translation gives CSARDPGTSYSPLNF.

Notes on this clonotype: Because the CDR3 is missing its conserved closing phenylalanine or tryptophan, this is likely a read error. It is unclear where the CDR3 begins or ends on the DNA, so no DNA is shown, and the CDR3 is as TCRdb lists it. This sequence joins TRBV7-9 and TRBJ2-7; the table's D gene call, TRBD1, was not cross checked with the DNA. Germline V lookup: CDR1 SEHNR, CDR2 FQNEAQ (reference sequence). The CDR3 contains 11 residues when both ends are counted. CDR3 in amino acids: CASQQGAYKCY.

The V gene is TRBV4-2, the J gene TRBJ2-1; D remains ambiguous. The germline gives CDR1 LGHNA, CDR2 YNFKEQ. Between the trimmed V and J ends, which lost 5 bases and 6 bases, there was a span of 23 bases. There are 17 residues in the CDR3. The CDR3: CASSYRSPTLESNEQFF. The CDR3 DNA is TGTGCCAGCAGCTACCGGTCGCCAACCTTAGAGTCCAATGAGCAGTTCTTC.